A selection of T cell receptor beta chains follows, all from one sample in a study of T cells in Graves' hyperthyroidism and ophthalmopathy. TCRdb re-called the multiplex PCR reads with MiXCR, one entry per CDR3 protein. Among 250,000 to 300,000 distinct CDR3 sequences listed, 13% were seen once. The sample comprised blood. The source of these receptors is a woman aged 30 to 39 with Graves' hyperthyroidism that later progressed to Graves' ophthalmopathy. Each CDR3 is given with its conserved first and last residue. D genes are given only for firm matches. Part of the rows lack a size; the others show once, few, many or a class for expanded clones.

13	TRBV29-1	TRBD1	TRBJ2-3	many	CSALQGARDTQYF	TGCAGCGCGTTGCAGGGGGCGCGGGATACGCAGTATTTT
13	TRBV11-3	-	TRBJ1-1	many	CASSLMGSTEAFF	TGTGCCAGCAGCTTAATGGGAAGCACTGAAGCTTTCTTT
13	TRBV28	-	TRBJ1-6	-	CPPGSSYNSPLHF	TGCCCCCCCGGAAGCTCCTATAATTCACCCCTCCACTTT
16	TRBV7-2	TRBD1	TRBJ2-5	few	CASSLSGTGGRETQYF	TGTGCCAGCAGCTTGTCTGGGACAGGGGGCAGGGAGACCCAGTACTTC
12	TRBV20-1	-	TRBJ2-7	few	CSANTGAYEQYF	TGCAGTGCTAACACGGGAGCCTACGAGCAGTACTTC
14	TRBV5-1	TRBD1	TRBJ2-7	few	CASSMGTGVFGQYF	TGCGCCAGCAGTATGGGGACAGGGGTTTTCGGCCAGTACTTC
14	TRBV6-1	-	TRBJ1-3	many	CASTLGASGNTIYF	TGTGCCAGCACCCTCGGGGCCTCTGGAAACACCATATATTTT
13	TRBV20-1	-	TRBJ2-7	many	CSASYGGFYEQYF	TGCAGTGCTTCCTACGGGGGATTCTACGAGCAGTACTTC
13	TRBV2	TRBD2	TRBJ2-5	many	CARSGGTGETQYF	TGTGCCAGGTCGGGGGGGACGGGAGAGACCCAGTACTTC
14	TRBV11-3	-	TRBJ2-3	-	CASSSRQATDTQYF	TGTGCCAGCAGCTCAAGACAGGCCACAGATACGCAGTATTTT
14	TRBV19	TRBD1	TRBJ2-5	few	CASRPVGDSRTQYF	TGTGCCAGCAGGCCGGTGGGGGACAGTAGGACCCAGTACTTC
16	TRBV28	-	TRBJ2-5	many	CASTDSSLAGSETQYF	TGTGCCAGCACGGACTCGAGCTTAGCAGGGTCAGAGACCCAGTACTTC
14	TRBV10-3	-	TRBJ1-2	many	CAISPQGLGYGYTF	TGTGCCATCAGCCCACAGGGCTTGGGCTATGGCTACACCTTC
15	TRBV7-3	-	TRBJ2-7	many	CASSLGQPPTYEQYF	TGTGCCAGCAGCTTGGGGCAGCCCCCAACCTACGAGCAGTACTTC
11	TRBV2	-	TRBJ2-7	many	CASTRNYEQYF	TGTGCCAGCACCAGAAACTACGAGCAGTACTTC
17	TRBV28	TRBD1	TRBJ1-4	many	CASSLRPQGASQEKLFF	TGTGCCAGCAGTTTGAGACCGCAGGGGGCCAGTCAGGAAAAACTGTTTTTT
14	TRBV12-3/TRBV12-4	TRBD2	TRBJ2-3	many	CASSFGLASDTQYF	TGTGCCAGCAGTTTTGGACTAGCATCTGATACGCAGTATTTT
14	TRBV6-1	-	TRBJ2-7	many	CASSERQSSYEQYF	TGTGCCAGCAGTGAGCGGCAGAGCTCCTACGAGCAGTACTTC
14	TRBV10-3	-	TRBJ2-1	few	CAISESIVNNEQFF	TGTGCCATCAGTGAGTCGATCGTGAACAATGAGCAGTTCTTC
14	TRBV28	TRBD1	TRBJ1-2	many	CASSLIDRGNGYTF	TGTGCCAGCAGTTTAATAGACAGGGGTAATGGCTACACCTTC
13	TRBV6-1	-	TRBJ1-1	few	CASSPPESTEAFF	TGTGCCAGCAGCCCGCCGGAGTCCACTGAAGCTTTCTTT
17	TRBV7-2	TRBD1	TRBJ2-7	many	CASSLARTGKGSYEQYF	TGTGCCAGCAGCTTAGCCCGGACAGGGAAAGGCTCCTACGAGCAGTACTTC
13	TRBV20-1	-	TRBJ1-5	few	CSAVEAHIQPQHF	TGCAGTGCTGTTGAGGCACACATCCAGCCCCAGCATTTT
13	TRBV10-3	TRBD2	TRBJ2-7	many	CAIRATSGNEQYF	TGTGCCATCAGGGCGACTAGCGGGAACGAGCAGTACTTC
13	TRBV20-1	-	TRBJ2-2	many	CSARDLGGGELFF	TGCAGTGCTCGCGACTTGGGCGGCGGGGAGCTGTTTTTT
17	TRBV27	TRBD1	TRBJ2-3	-	CASSFTASGGYTDTQYF	TGTGCCAGCAGTTTTACAGCCTCAGGGGGTTACACAGATACGCAGTATTTT
11	TRBV10-3	-	TRBJ2-2	-	CAISEGLELFF	TGTGCCATCAGTGAGGGCTTGGAGCTGTTTTTT
16	TRBV20-1	-	TRBJ2-3	few	CSARSPVSWVTDTQYF	TGCAGTGCTAGGTCCCCGGTTTCTTGGGTCACAGATACGCAGTATTTT
13	TRBV28	-	TRBJ2-1	many	CAVEDRSYNEQFF	TGTGCCGTGGAAGACAGGAGCTACAATGAGCAGTTCTTC
14	TRBV20-1	TRBD2	TRBJ2-1	many	CSATRVREMNEQFF	TGCAGTGCTACCAGGGTGCGGGAGATGAATGAGCAGTTCTTC
14	TRBV5-4	-	TRBJ1-6	-	CASSWGEDNSPLHF	TGTGCGAGCTCGTGGGGGGAAGATAATTCACCCCTCCACTTT
15	TRBV19	-	TRBJ2-5	many	CASSSYRDIQETQYF	TGTGCCAGTAGTTCCTACCGGGACATACAAGAGACCCAGTACTTC
12	TRBV30	-	TRBJ2-5	many	CAWSTREQTQYF	TGTGCCTGGAGTACGAGGGAGCAGACCCAGTACTTC
14	TRBV6-2/TRBV6-3	-	TRBJ2-7	few	CASSYSGTLYEQYF	TGTGCCAGCAGTTACTCCGGGACACTTTACGAGCAGTACTTC
16	TRBV4-1	TRBD2	TRBJ2-3	few	CASSQDEAGITDTQYF	TGCGCCAGCAGCCAAGATGAAGCGGGGATAACAGATACGCAGTATTTT
14	TRBV10-3	TRBD2	TRBJ2-1	many	CAISDRLAGNEQFF	TGTGCCATCAGTGACCGACTAGCCGGGAATGAGCAGTTCTTC
14	TRBV7-2	-	TRBJ1-5	many	CASSLNTGRQPQHF	TGTGCCAGCAGCCTAAACACAGGGAGACAGCCCCAGCATTTT
14	TRBV7-2	-	TRBJ1-1	many	CASSLGAYTTEAFF	TGTGCCAGCAGCTTAGGGGCCTATACTACTGAAGCTTTCTTT
17	TRBV12-3/TRBV12-4	TRBD1	TRBJ1-2	many	CASSLGGGQGTLGGYTF	TGTGCCAGCAGTTTAGGGGGAGGACAGGGCACCCTCGGTGGCTACACCTTC